This entry concerns a single T cell receptor beta chain. No antigen is known for it. The sample belongs to a study of cytomegalovirus exposure and HLA in healthy donors. Findings and caveats of the study: Among the most significant clusters, several appeared linked to common viral pathogens in a later analysis. Later analysis suggested most CMV-associated TCR beta chains were HLA-restricted.

Trimming pared 3 bases from V and 8 bases from J, leaving 14 bases between. Germline assignment: CDR1 MGHRA and CDR2 YSYEKL. CDR3 size: 14 residues. The PCR ran on 60 Vbeta and 13 Jbeta primers. The method was immunoSEQ multiplex PCR; TCRdb's version includes in-frame clones alone and lacks a portion of them. The sample lists 75,000 to 100,000 clones; around 82% were seen once. The chain uses TRBV4-1 and TRBJ2-1, with D perhaps TRBD1 (6 bases). Sequencing used PBMCs. The receptor's source is a man aged 35-49 years in good health and CMV-seronegative. The CDR3 protein is CASSQDQGSDEQFF. The CDR3 coding sequence is TGCGCCAGCAGCCAGGACCAGGGGAGCGATGAGCAGTTCTTC.